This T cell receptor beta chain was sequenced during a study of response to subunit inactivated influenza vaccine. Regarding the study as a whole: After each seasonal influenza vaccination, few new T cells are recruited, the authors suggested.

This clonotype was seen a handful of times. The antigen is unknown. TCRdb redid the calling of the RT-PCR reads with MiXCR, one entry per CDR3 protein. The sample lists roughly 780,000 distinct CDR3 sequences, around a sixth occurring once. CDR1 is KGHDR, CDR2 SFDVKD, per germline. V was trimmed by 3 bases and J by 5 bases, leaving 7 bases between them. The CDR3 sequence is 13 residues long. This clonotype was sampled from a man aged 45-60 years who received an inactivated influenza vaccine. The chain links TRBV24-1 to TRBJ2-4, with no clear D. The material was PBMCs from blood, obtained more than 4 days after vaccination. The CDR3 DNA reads TGTGCCACCAGTGATCTGAGCCAAAACATTCAGTACTTC. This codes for CATSDLSQNIQYF.